These 14 T cell receptor beta chains were sequenced from one sample in a study of vaccination and CD4 T cells after COVID-19. These receptors lack a known antigen. Treatment: approximately 9-day PBMC culture with coronavirus spike peptide pools or control peptides (ViraFEST assay). The Oncomine TCR Beta short-read assay generated sequence data from the DNA of cultured CD4+ T cells. TCRdb passed the PCR reads through MiXCR, listing each CDR3 protein once. This sample yields 25,000 or so distinct CDR3 sequences, of which roughly 45% are seen a single time; just over 7% belongs to the top ten. The sequenced sample consisted of CD4+ T cells from blood, cultured in vitro. Every receptor here comes from a human donor who had recovered from COVID-19.

The chain carries TRBV28 and TRBJ2-5; D gene uncertain. The CDR3 is 11 amino acids. V lost 6 bases and J 1 base, leaving 3 bases between the germline ends. Germline V gene sequence: CDR1 MDHEN, CDR2 SYDVKM. The CDR3 here is CASRAQETQYF. As DNA, the CDR3 is TGTGCCAGCAGAGCCCAAGAGACCCAGTACTTC.

This clonotype was recorded only once. CDR3 sequence (DNA): TGTGCCAGCAGCAGCGCGGGCGGGACAGGGCCCTACGAGCAGTACTTC. Translated, it gives CASSSAGGTGPYEQYF. This sequence joins TRBV7-6 and TRBJ2-7; 9 bases align to TRBD1. The CDR3 spans 16 residues. Unmatched junction bases numbered 10, after V lost 5 bases and J lost 2 bases. CDR1 SGHVS and CDR2 FNYEAQ come from the germline V gene.

There are a few counts of this clonotype. The chain recombines TRBV20-1 with TRBJ1-2, with a possible D match to TRBD1 (6 bases). CDR1 is DFQATT, CDR2 SNEGSKA, per germline (reference sequence). This CDR3 region has 15 residues. The germline V and J ends were trimmed by 6 bases and 6 bases, with 23 bases remaining between them. The CDR3 region is CSADDSGTNTDGYTF. CDR3 bases: TGCAGTGCGGACGATTCCGGGACAAACACCGATGGCTACACCTTC.

The chain is built from TRBV20-1 and TRBJ1-4; D possibly corresponds to TRBD1 (5 bases). Trimming took off 5 bases at V and 4 bases at J, with 17 bases between the two ends. CDR3 size: 15 residues. The germline V gene encodes CDR1 DFQATT and CDR2 SNEGSKA (reference sequence). In DNA, the CDR3 is TGCAGTGCTCAGGGCGAGTCGCTGATTAATGAAAAACTGTTTTTT. It codes for CSAQGESLINEKLFF.

The rearrangement joins TRBV25-1 to TRBJ2-7; TRBD1 matches at 7 bases. CDR1 and CDR2 from the germline V gene are MGHDK and SYGVNS. Trimming removed 2 bases from V and 1 base from J; junction bases left unmatched: 11. There are 17 residues in the CDR3. In DNA form, the CDR3 reads TGTGCCAGCAGTGAAACCTATCCGACAGGGAGATCCTACGAGCAGTACTTC. As protein: CASSETYPTGRSYEQYF.

The chain has TRBV5-3 and TRBJ2-2, with D possibly being TRBD2 (5 bases). TRBV5-3 is given ORF status, its function remaining uncertain. V was pared by 2 bases and J by 1 base, with 12 bases between. CDR3 length equals 16 residues. The CDR3, as DNA: TGTGCCAGAAGCTTAGTTCCCGGGGAGAACACCGGGGAGCTGTTTTTT. This sequence encodes CARSLVPGENTGELFF.

This clonotype was found a few times. The gene calls are TRBV27 and TRBJ1-5; unclear D gene. The CDR3 totals 12 residues. The germline V gene encodes CDR1 MNHEY and CDR2 SMNVEV (reference sequence). The V gene lost 5 bases and the J gene lost 9 bases, with 11 bases spanning the gap. CDR3 residues: CASSPNAGPQHF. In DNA form, the CDR3 reads TGTGCCAGCAGTCCGAATGCGGGGCCCCAGCATTTT.

V and J are TRBV29-1 and TRBJ2-5; TRBD2 agrees at 7 bases. The germline CDR1 and CDR2 sequences are SQVTM and ANQGSEA. The length of the CDR3 is 12 residues. The ends lost 8 bases at V and 6 bases at J; junction bases unmatched: 9. CDR3 in amino acids: CSIGSGGQTQYF. In nucleotides, the CDR3 is TGCAGCATAGGATCGGGGGGTCAGACCCAGTACTTC.

Only a few counts were recorded for this clonotype. The V call is TRBV6-5, the J call TRBJ2-7; tentative D call: TRBD1 (6 bases). This CDR3 is 15 amino acids long. Germline assignment: CDR1 MNHEY and CDR2 SVGAGI. Trimming pared 0 bases from V and 3 bases from J, leaving 12 bases between. The CDR3 protein is CASSYSTKGDYEQYF. The CDR3 region has the DNA TGTGCCAGCAGTTACTCGACAAAGGGGGACTACGAGCAGTACTTC.

The V call is TRBV6-2 or TRBV6-3, the J call TRBJ1-2; D uncertain. This CDR3 contains 14 residues. CDR1 is MNHEY, CDR2 SVGEGT, per germline. The V end lost 6 bases, the J end lost 5 bases, and 16 bases lay between the germline ends. The CDR3 bases are TGTGCCAGCAGAGATCAGACCGAGCTTTATGGCTACACCTTC. It codes for CASRDQTELYGYTF.

In this sample, this clonotype turned up a few times. The rearrangement links TRBV20-1 to TRBJ1-1; D is ambiguous. The CDR3 sequence is 12 residues long. Germline loops: CDR1 DFQATT, CDR2 SNEGSKA (reference sequence). Trimming cost V 0 bases and J 5 bases, with 7 bases left between them. The DNA for the CDR3 is TGCAGTGCTAGAGATGTCAAGACTGAAGCTTTCTTT. It codes for CSARDVKTEAFF.

About this clonotype itself: The DNA is omitted, as the CDR3 cannot be located on it reliably, and the CDR3 follows TCRdb's listing. V gene TRBV4-1 combines with J gene TRBJ2-7; the table gives TRBD1 as D, unverified against the DNA. From germline, CDR1 is MGHRA and CDR2 YSYEKL. The CDR3 is made up of 23 amino acids, end residues included. The CDR3 reads CASTNQTSMYLCASSRGRHEQYF.

This chain uses TRBV7-2 with TRBJ1-1; 7 bases are a match to TRBD1. This CDR3 comprises 14 residues. Germline CDR1 SGHTA, CDR2 FQGNSA. With 2 bases clipped from V and 1 base from J, the junction kept 1 base outside the gene matches. As DNA, the CDR3 is TGTGCCAGCAGCTTACAGGGGGAGAACACTGAAGCTTTCTTT. Translating gives CASSLQGENTEAFF.

This clonotype was seen only a few times. CDR3 region: CSASTPSTNYGYTF. CDR3 in DNA: TGCAGTGCTTCTACTCCCAGTACTAACTATGGCTACACCTTC. The chain combines TRBV20-1 with TRBJ1-2; D remains unclear. The CDR3 is made up of 14 amino acids. The ends were cut back, 5 bases at V and 0 bases at J, with 13 bases in the middle. Per the germline V gene, CDR1 is DFQATT and CDR2 is SNEGSKA (reference sequence).